This TCR beta chain was sequenced in a study of blood T cell repertoires in COVID-19. Study overall: The study drew acute and convalescent COVID-19 samples from the United States, Italy and Spain.

Residents of about two dozen US areas, aged roughly 18 to 90 years, made up the participants. Which cohort a participant joined came from the clinical history participants gave. Original analysis: From reference gene primer amplification, estimates of nucleated cell counts were derived. Data came from immunoSEQ multiplex PCR; TCRdb stores just in-frame clones and leaves some out. V and J calls and clone size are those listed in that table; D and trimming were worked out from the DNA. The sample includes more than 200,000 clones, 80% of them seen just once. The TCR comes from a man aged 30 to 45 with acute COVID-19. What was sequenced was PBMCs or T cells enriched from blood (not recorded which).

This CDR3 reads CASSLDRDTEAFF. In DNA, the CDR3 is TGTGCCAGCAGCCTCGACAGGGACACTGAAGCTTTCTTT. The chain couples TRBV27 to TRBJ1-1; 7 bases are a match to TRBD1. This CDR3 has 13 amino acids. V shed 6 bases, J shed 3 bases, and the junction held 4 bases outside the gene matches. Germline CDR1 reads MNHEY; CDR2 reads SMNVEV (reference sequence).